This record looks at one T cell receptor beta chain sequence and its context. This entry is derived from a study of OX40 agonist ivuxolimab in advanced cancers. Germline V gene lookup returns CDR1 SGHNT and CDR2 YENEEA. The CDR3 totals 16 residues. Germline trimming cut 5 bases from V and 4 bases from J; bases unmatched to any gene: 12. Clones were sequenced by immunoSEQ multiplex PCR, and TCRdb holds only the in-frame ones, with some missing. The sample contains around 76,000 clones, about 89% of which appear only once. This rearrangement joins TRBV11-3 to TRBJ2-5; 8 nucleotides align to TRBD2. The receptor was derived from an adult with an advanced solid tumor such as melanoma, head and neck, liver or kidney cancer. Sequencing was performed on CD4+ or CD8+ T cells sorted from blood, taken in a trial of the OX40 agonist ivuxolimab. The CDR3, as DNA: TGTGCCAGCAGCCCTTGGACTAGCCAGGGGTCAGAGACCCAGTACTTC. As protein: CASSPWTSQGSETQYF.